The entry that follows covers one T cell receptor beta chain sequence. This sample is part of a study of OX40 agonist ivuxolimab in advanced cancers. Sequencing used immunoSEQ multiplex PCR; TCRdb keeps in-frame clones, though not all of them. The sample holds approximately 50,000 clones, around 84% seen once. This CDR3 is built from 16 residues. CDR1 is MDHEN and CDR2 is SYDVKM in the germline V gene. V shed 5 bases and J shed 3 bases, with 17 bases lying between them. The rearrangement joins TRBV28 to TRBJ1-5; D gene uncertain. The sequence derives from an adult with an advanced solid tumor such as melanoma, head and neck, liver or kidney cancer. Source: CD4+ or CD8+ T cells sorted from blood, taken in a trial of the OX40 agonist ivuxolimab. Here the CDR3 DNA reads TGTGCCAGCAGTGTCCCGCGTGGGGTCCTCAATCAGCCCCAGCATTTT. Protein: CASSVPRGVLNQPQHF.